A single sample gave rise to the 23 T cell receptor beta chains below, sequenced in a study of type 1 and type 2 diabetes patients. Genomic DNA was the PCR template. Amplification of the beta chain CDR3 used 30 forward and 13 reverse multiplex primers. TCRdb re-called the multiplex PCR reads with MiXCR, one entry per CDR3 protein. The data show fewer than 300,000 distinct CDR3 sequences, more than 45% seen once. The sample taken for sequencing was peripheral blood mononuclear cells (PBMCs). Source of these receptors: a man aged 18 to 29 with type 2 diabetes.

CDR3 residues: CASSLQGANSGNTIYF. The CDR3 bases are TGTGCCAGCAGCTTACAGGGGGCTAACTCTGGAAACACCATATATTTT. The V and J genes are TRBV7-3 and TRBJ1-3; the match to TRBD1 covers 8 bases. The germline CDR1 and CDR2 sequences are SGHTA and FQGTGA. J was trimmed by 0 bases and V by 2 bases; bases with no gene match: 3. This CDR3 has 16 residues.

In its sample, this clonotype was seen once. Sequence at one end of the junction differs from germline and may be a read error. This chain joins TRBV13 and TRBJ2-7; 8 nucleotides agree with TRBD1. The germline V gene encodes CDR1 PRHDT and CDR2 FYEKMQ (reference sequence). The CDR3 runs 15 residues. The CDR3 sequence is CASSSGQGRTYERYF. The CDR3 DNA follows: TGTGCCAGCAGCTCCGGACAGGGCCGTACCTACGAGCGGTACTTC. Supplemented by reference TRBV13 and TRBJ2-7, the full variable domain reads AAGVIQSPRHLIKEKRETATLKCYPIPRHDTVYWYQQGPGQDPQFLISFYEKMQSDKGSIPDRFSAQQFSDYHSELNMSSLELGDSALYFCASSSGQGRTYERYFGPGTRLTVT.

J is TRBJ2-2 and V is TRBV30; 8 positions agree with TRBD1. V lost 5 bases to trimming and J lost 4 bases; unmatched junction nucleotides: 12. Per germline, CDR1 GTSNPN and CDR2 SVGIG (reference sequence). The CDR3 spans 16 residues. CDR3 sequence: CAWCFPGGPFTGELFF. CDR3 bases: TGTGCCTGGTGCTTCCCAGGGGGCCCTTTCACCGGGGAGCTGTTTTTT. Combining the CDR3 with reference TRBV30 and TRBJ2-2 gives the whole variable domain SQTIHQWPATLVQPVGSPLSLECTVEGTSNPNLYWYRQAAGRGLQLLFYSVGIGQISSEVPQNLSASRPQDRQFILSSKKLLLSDSGFYLCAWCFPGGPFTGELFFGEGSRLTVL.

The chain links TRBV5-1 to TRBJ2-1; 7 bases are a match to TRBD2. The ends lost 3 bases at V and 2 bases at J; junction bases unmatched: 5. The germline gives CDR1 SGHRS, CDR2 YFSETQ. The CDR3 is made up of 15 amino acids. The CDR3, as DNA: TGCGCCAGCAGCTCCGGACTAGTTACCTACAATGAGCAGTTCTTC. This translates into CASSSGLVTYNEQFF.

The genes are TRBV7-2 and TRBJ2-7; no reliable D call. Trimming removed 2 bases from V and 6 bases from J, with 8 bases in between. The CDR3 is 12 amino acids. Germline V lookup: CDR1 SGHTA, CDR2 FQGNSA. The CDR3 bases are TGTGCCAGCAGCTTATCCTCTCGCGAGCAGTACTTC. The encoded protein is CASSLSSREQYF.

The CDR3 nucleotides are TGTGCCAGTAGCAGAACCGGGACCTTCAACAATGAGCAGTTCTTC. Its protein product is CASSRTGTFNNEQFF. The chain combines TRBV19 with TRBJ2-7; either TRBD1 or TRBD2 may supply D (5 bases each). The J call is doubtful: the DNA matches TRBJ2-1 better. This CDR3 comprises 15 residues. Germline V lookup: CDR1 LNHDA, CDR2 SQIVND (reference sequence).

The chain recombines TRBV5-1 with TRBJ2-7; tentative D call: TRBD1 (6 bases). The CDR3 extends over 15 amino acids. CDR1 is SGHRS and CDR2 is YFSETQ in the germline V gene. V lost 0 bases, J lost 2 bases, and 12 bases lay in between. CDR3 DNA sequence: TGCGCCAGCAGCTTGGAAGGGGGTTCCCCCTACGAGCAGTACTTC. This sequence encodes CASSLEGGSPYEQYF.

Only a few counts were recorded for this clonotype. The rearrangement joins TRBV11-2 to TRBJ2-7, with TRBD2 matching 13 bases. With 2 bases clipped from V and 3 bases from J, the junction kept 10 bases outside the gene matches. This CDR3 has 18 amino acids. The germline V gene has CDR1 SGHAT and CDR2 FQNNGV. The CDR3 DNA reads TGTGCCAGCAGCTTAAGGTTTGGACTAGCGGGGGCAAACTACGAGCAGTACTTC. Its translation: CASSLRFGLAGANYEQYF. Together with reference TRBV11-2 and TRBJ2-7, the CDR3 gives the full variable domain: EAGVAQSPRYKIIEKRQSVAFWCNPISGHATLYWYQQILGQGPKLLIQFQNNGVVDDSQLPKDRFSAERLKGVDSTLKIQPAKLEDSAVYLCASSLRFGLAGANYEQYFGPGTRLTVT.

About this clonotype itself: The germline gene is not matched at one end of the junction; a read error may be the cause. The chain carries TRBV28 and TRBJ1-2; a weak D match, TRBD1 (6 bases). The CDR3 covers 15 residues. Germline V CDR1 and CDR2: MDHEN, SYDVKM. DNA for the CDR3: TGTGCCAGCAGTACCCGGGGGGGCACGTATCACTCTGCCCGCTTC. This codes for CASSTRGGTYHSARF.

The table lists this clonotype with a few counts. J is TRBJ2-5 and V is TRBV7-8, with 7 bases identical to TRBD2. Germline V lookup: CDR1 SGHVS, CDR2 FQNEAQ. With V trimmed by 1 base and J by 0 bases, 5 bases remained unmatched. The CDR3 totals 16 residues. In DNA form, the CDR3 reads TGTGCCAGCAGCTTAGAGGCTAGCGGACACCAAGAGACCCAGTACTTC. It yields the protein CASSLEASGHQETQYF.

CDR3 loop: CASSTSWGQGRMNTEAFF. CDR3 DNA sequence: TGTGCCAGTAGTACCTCCTGGGGACAGGGAAGGATGAACACTGAAGCTTTCTTT. The chain combines TRBV19 with TRBJ1-1; 9 nucleotides match TRBD1. Germline CDR1 reads LNHDA; CDR2 reads SQIVND (reference sequence). The CDR3 runs 18 residues. The trim removed 4 bases at V and 0 bases at J, leaving 12 bases unmatched. Filled out from reference TRBV19 and TRBJ1-1, the complete variable domain reads DGGITQSPKYLFRKEGQNVTLSCEQNLNHDAMYWYRQDPGQGLRLIYYSQIVNDFQKGDIAEGYSVSREKKESFPLTVTSAQKNPTAFYLCASSTSWGQGRMNTEAFFGQGTRLTVV.

Comments on this clonotype: At one of its ends the junction is not consistent with the germline gene, which may arise from a read error. The V call is TRBV28, the J call TRBJ2-7, with TRBD1 matching 10 bases. This CDR3 is 15 amino acids long. Germline V gene sequence: CDR1 MDHEN, CDR2 SYDVKM. CDR3 region: CASRGALGQGSEKYF. The CDR3 nucleotides read TGTGCCAGCAGAGGGGCCCTGGGACAGGGGTCCGAGAAGTACTTC.

The chain links TRBV29-1 to TRBJ1-1; D uncertain. Between the trimmed V and J ends, which lost 4 bases and 7 bases, there was a span of 13 bases. Germline V gene sequence: CDR1 SQVTM, CDR2 ANQGSEA. CDR3 length: 12 residues. The CDR3: CSVGRVEGEAFF. The CDR3 coding sequence is TGCAGCGTTGGGAGGGTTGAGGGTGAAGCTTTCTTT.

The chain carries TRBV7-8 and TRBJ2-2, with a tentative D call TRBD2 (6 bases). This CDR3 contains 14 residues. The V end was cut by 6 bases, the J end by 4 bases, with 12 bases between. The germline V gene has CDR1 SGHVS and CDR2 FQNEAQ. CDR3 nucleotides: TGTGCCAGCAGTTCCACCGGGGGCACCGGGGAGCTGTTTTTT. Residues: CASSSTGGTGELFF.

The genes are TRBV6-5 and TRBJ1-5; no definite D call. This CDR3 has 14 amino acids. Germline loops: CDR1 MNHEY, CDR2 SVGAGI. V was shortened by 5 bases and J by 2 bases, with 10 bases between the two germline ends. The CDR3 loop is CASSADRGNQPQHF. The CDR3 DNA reads TGTGCCAGCAGTGCCGACCGAGGCAATCAGCCCCAGCATTTT.

This clonotype was detected many times. The CDR3 nucleotides are TGTGCCAGCAGTGAAGCGCGGGCGGGAGGACAAGAGACCCAGTACTTC. This gives the protein CASSEARAGGQETQYF. The rearrangement links TRBV2 to TRBJ2-5; 8 bases map to TRBD2. The CDR3 runs 16 residues. V was pared by 0 bases and J by 2 bases, with 5 bases of the junction left unmatched. Germline CDR1 SNHLY, CDR2 FYNNEI.

A word on this clonotype: At one end the junction does not follow the germline gene, possibly because of a read error. The CDR3 DNA reads as TGTGCCGGCAGTAGGGGACAGGGCTCCTACGAGCAGTACTTC. It yields the protein CAGSRGQGSYEQYF. This chain links TRBV6-5 with TRBJ2-7; the match to TRBD1 covers 9 bases. Germline V gene lookup returns CDR1 MNHEY and CDR2 SVGAGI. The CDR3 is made up of 14 amino acids.

The CDR3: CASRSFPASRSTDTQYF. In DNA, the CDR3 is TGTGCCAGCCGAAGTTTCCCGGCTAGCAGGAGCACAGATACGCAGTATTTT. This chain joins TRBV28 and TRBJ2-3, with a possible D match to TRBD2 (5 bases). Trimming pared 8 bases from V and 0 bases from J, leaving 21 bases between. Germline values: CDR1 MDHEN, CDR2 SYDVKM. CDR3 length equals 17 residues.

This clonotype was detected many times. J is TRBJ1-2 and V is TRBV7-2; D ambiguous. This CDR3 has 12 amino acids. Between the trimmed V and J ends, which lost 5 bases and 0 bases, there was a span of 4 bases. Germline V gene lookup returns CDR1 SGHTA and CDR2 FQGNSA. The CDR3 loop reads CASSPANYGYTF. The CDR3 nucleotides read TGTGCCAGCAGCCCAGCTAACTATGGCTACACCTTC.

This clonotype was counted between two and nine times. The J gene is TRBJ1-4, the V gene TRBV10-3; 7 bases map to TRBD1. V dropped 3 bases and J dropped 5; count of bases not matched to a gene: 6. This CDR3 is built from 15 residues. Germline V gives CDR1 ENHRY, CDR2 SYGVKD. As DNA, the CDR3 is TGTGCCATCAGTGACGCGGGACAGCCAAATGAAAAACTGTTTTTT. Amino acids: CAISDAGQPNEKLFF.

This clonotype was seen only a few times. The chain uses TRBV18 and TRBJ2-5; D not certain. This CDR3 region has 15 residues. Germline CDR1 reads KGHSH; CDR2 reads LQKENI. Trimming cost V 1 base and J 5 bases, with 14 bases left between them. The DNA for the CDR3 is TGTGCCAGCTCACCACTATTGCAAGGGCGGGAGACCCAGTACTTC. Translating gives CASSPLLQGRETQYF. Variable domain in full (rest from reference TRBV18 and TRBJ2-5): NAGVMQNPRHLVRRRGQEARLRCSPMKGHSHVYWYRQLPEEGLKFMVYLQKENIIDESGMPKERFSAEFPKEGPSILRIQQVVRGDSAAYFCASSPLLQGRETQYFGPGTRLLVL.

This clonotype came up a few times. CDR3: CASSKEVLAGSSSYNEQFF. In DNA form, the CDR3 reads TGTGCCAGTAGTAAAGAGGTACTAGCGGGATCAAGCTCCTACAATGAGCAGTTCTTC. V and J are TRBV19 and TRBJ2-1; TRBD2 matches 10 bases. This CDR3 contains 19 residues. Germline CDR1 and CDR2: LNHDA and SQIVND (reference sequence). V shed 4 bases and J 0 bases; nucleotides not matched to a gene: 12.

The gene calls are TRBV5-1 and TRBJ2-6, with 8 positions matching TRBD2. The trim removed 4 bases at V and 2 bases at J, leaving 2 bases unmatched. This CDR3 region has 15 residues. CDR1 SGHRS and CDR2 YFSETQ come from the germline V gene. The CDR3, as DNA: TGCGCCAGCAGCCGGGAGGGGGCTGGGGCCAACGTCCTGACTTTC. Translation: CASSREGAGANVLTF.